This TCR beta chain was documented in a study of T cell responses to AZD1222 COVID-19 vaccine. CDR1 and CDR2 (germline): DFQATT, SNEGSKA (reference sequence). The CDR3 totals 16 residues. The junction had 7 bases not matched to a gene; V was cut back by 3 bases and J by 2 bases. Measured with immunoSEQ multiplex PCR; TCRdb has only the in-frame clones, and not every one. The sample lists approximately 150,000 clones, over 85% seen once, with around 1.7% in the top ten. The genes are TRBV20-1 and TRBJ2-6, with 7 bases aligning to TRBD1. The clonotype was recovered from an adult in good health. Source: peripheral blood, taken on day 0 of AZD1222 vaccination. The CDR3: CSASNQGVAGANVLTF. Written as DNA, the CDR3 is TGCAGTGCTAGTAACCAGGGGGTCGCTGGGGCCAACGTCCTGACTTTC.